The next 26 T cell receptor beta chains were all read from a single sample in a study of T cells in Graves' hyperthyroidism and ophthalmopathy. Amplification of TCR beta CDR3 regions used RNA as the template. The study used the HTBI primer set for a first-round RT-PCR of the TCR CDR3. TCRdb recomputed calls from the multiplex PCR reads with MiXCR, one row per CDR3 protein. The sample contains hundreds of thousands of distinct CDR3 sequences, just under 20% of which appear only once. Material: blood. Every receptor here comes from a man aged 40-50 years with Graves' ophthalmopathy.

This clonotype has a count of ten or more. The chain couples TRBV11-3 to TRBJ2-5, with 7 bases identical to TRBD1. CDR1 SGHNT and CDR2 YENEEA come from the germline V gene. CDR3 size: 15 residues. J was trimmed by 5 bases and V by 4 bases; bases with no gene match: 10. The CDR3 bases are TGTGCCAGCAGCTGGACGACAGGGACCGGGGAGACCCAGTACTTC. Its protein product is CASSWTTGTGETQYF. Filled out from reference TRBV11-3 and TRBJ2-5, the complete variable domain reads EAGVVQSPRYKIIEKKQPVAFWCNPISGHNTLYWYLQNLGQGPELLIRYENEEAVDDSQLPKDRFSAERLKGVDSTLKIQPAELGDSAVYLCASSWTTGTGETQYFGPGTRLLVL.

This clonotype was found many times. The chain couples TRBV11-2 to TRBJ1-4, with D uncertain. CDR1 and CDR2 from the germline V gene are SGHAT and FQNNGV. The CDR3 is 15 residues long. Trimming cost V 5 bases and J 5 bases, with 15 bases left between them. CDR3 DNA: TGTGCCAGCAGCGAAAGAGGGAAGGAGAATGAAAAACTGTTTTTT. It encodes CASSERGKENEKLFF.

Notes on this clonotype: At one end the junction does not follow the germline gene, possibly because of a read error. The chain uses TRBV5-1 and TRBJ2-3, with 9 nucleotides matching TRBD1. The CDR3 is 14 residues long. CDR1 and CDR2 (germline): SGHRS, YFSETQ. The CDR3 nucleotides read TGCGCCAGCAGCCCGGGACAGGGCACAGGTACGCAGTATTTT. Amino acids: CASSPGQGTGTQYF.

This clonotype was observed many times. V and J are TRBV18 and TRBJ2-3, with a tentative D call TRBD1 (6 bases). The CDR3 spans 13 residues. The ends were cut back, 3 bases at V and 7 bases at J, with 11 bases in the middle. Germline V gene sequence: CDR1 KGHSH, CDR2 LQKENI. CDR3 coding DNA: TGTGCCAGCTCACCCTGGACAGTTAATACGCAGTATTTT. The encoded protein is CASSPWTVNTQYF.

The sample holds many counts of this clonotype. CDR3 nucleotide sequence: TGTGCCAGCAGCGGGGAGGGGGTGGCCTACAATGAGCAGTTCTTC. Amino acid sequence: CASSGEGVAYNEQFF. The chain uses TRBV7-2 and TRBJ2-1; tentatively, D is TRBD2 (7 bases). Germline-derived CDR1 and CDR2 are SGHTA and FQGNSA. Trimming pared 5 bases from V and 2 bases from J, leaving 13 bases between. The CDR3 extends over 15 amino acids.

J is TRBJ1-3 and V is TRBV5-1, with 7 bases lining up with TRBD1. CDR3 length equals 16 residues. With V trimmed by 4 bases and J by 0 bases, 7 bases remained unmatched. Germline loops: CDR1 SGHRS, CDR2 YFSETQ. Here the CDR3 reads CASSGGTVYSGNTIYF. The CDR3 nucleotides read TGCGCCAGCAGCGGAGGGACAGTATACTCTGGAAACACCATATATTTT.

Comment on this clonotype: A much more abundant neighbour one base away suggests this may be a read error. V usage is TRBV10-3 and J usage is TRBJ2-5; D call uncertain. Germline loops: CDR1 ENHRY, CDR2 SYGVKD. CDR3 length equals 12 residues. The CDR3 protein is CAISGSQETPYF. Written as DNA, the CDR3 is TGTGCCATCAGTGGCTCACAAGAGACCCCGTACTTC.

This sequence joins TRBV7-2 and TRBJ2-7; TRBD1 agrees at 9 bases. This CDR3 contains 14 residues. CDR1 is SGHTA and CDR2 is FQGNSA in the germline V gene. Losses at the gene ends were 3 bases for V and 5 bases for J; bases not matched to a gene: 5. The CDR3 spells CASSFRDRVDEQYF. The CDR3 coding sequence is TGTGCCAGCAGCTTCAGGGACAGGGTAGACGAGCAGTACTTC.

The chain recombines TRBV7-9 with TRBJ2-1; 11 bases are a match to TRBD2. Germline V gene data show CDR1 as SEHNR and CDR2 as FQNEAQ (reference sequence). With V trimmed by 5 bases and J by 7 bases, 10 bases remained unmatched. The CDR3 has 16 residues. This CDR3 reads CASSPVAGGIMNEQFF. CDR3 nucleotide sequence: TGTGCCAGCAGCCCGGTAGCGGGAGGGATTATGAATGAGCAGTTCTTC.

This clonotype was counted only a few times. The rearrangement joins TRBV20-1 to TRBJ2-1; 10 bases align to TRBD1. The CDR3 has 11 amino acids. The germline V gene encodes CDR1 DFQATT and CDR2 SNEGSKA (reference sequence). Losses at the gene ends were 6 bases for V and 8 bases for J; bases not matched to a gene: 1. CDR3 sequence (DNA): TGCAGTGCAGGACAGGGGGATGAGCAGTTCTTC. Protein product: CSAGQGDEQFF.

Note on this clonotype: A much larger clone lies a single base off, so this may be a read error. The chain uses TRBV9 and TRBJ1-1; D is unclear. V lost 0 bases and J lost 0, with 12 bases in between. The CDR3 consists of 16 residues. Germline V CDR1 and CDR2: SGDLS, YYNGEE. CDR3 region: CASSVGPGPMNTEAFF. CDR3 bases: TGTGCCAGCAGCGTAGGCCCGGGTCCCATGAACACTGAAGCTTTCTTT.

The chain uses TRBV4-3 and TRBJ2-3; 7 bases are shared with TRBD2. CDR3 length: 15 residues. Per the germline V gene, CDR1 is LGHNA and CDR2 is YSLEER. V lost 4 bases, J lost 9 bases, and 13 bases stayed unmatched. The CDR3 region has the DNA TGCGCCAGCAGCCCCGGCACCGGGGGGACGGCCACGCAGTATTTT. Protein: CASSPGTGGTATQYF.

This clonotype has just a few counts. The rearrangement links TRBV5-5 to TRBJ2-5; D not resolved. Germline V CDR1 and CDR2: SGHKS, YYEKEE (reference sequence). The CDR3 has 13 amino acids. Trimming removed 4 bases at V and 5 bases at J, with 12 bases between. The CDR3 loop reads CASSHDSTETQYF. CDR3 DNA: TGTGCCAGCAGCCATGACTCCACCGAGACCCAGTACTTC.

In its sample, this clonotype was seen a few times. The genes are TRBV7-3 and TRBJ2-6, with no clear D. The germline V and J ends were trimmed by 5 bases and 3 bases, with 11 bases remaining between them. The germline gives CDR1 SGHTA, CDR2 FQGTGA. The CDR3 runs to 15 residues. CDR3 protein: CASSPSGVGANVLTF. As DNA, the CDR3 is TGTGCCAGCAGCCCCTCCGGCGTTGGGGCCAACGTCCTGACTTTC.

There are many counts of this clonotype. The genes are TRBV2 and TRBJ2-1, with D possibly matching TRBD2 (6 bases). Germline V gene lookup returns CDR1 SNHLY and CDR2 FYNNEI. The length of the CDR3 is 15 residues. Trimming pared 3 bases from V and 7 bases from J, leaving 16 bases between. The CDR3 DNA is TGTGCCAGCAGTGATAGTCCAGCGGAGGGGAATGAGCAGTTCTTC. Amino acid sequence: CASSDSPAEGNEQFF. Together with reference TRBV2 and TRBJ2-1, the CDR3 gives the full variable domain: EPEVTQTPSHQVTQMGQEVILRCVPISNHLYFYWYRQILGQKVEFLVSFYNNEISEKSEIFDDQFSVERPDGSNFTLKIRSTKLEDSAMYFCASSDSPAEGNEQFFGPGTRLTVL.

CDR3 residues: CASSQDIGLAGGLPYNEQFF. The CDR3 nucleotides are TGTGCCAGCAGCCAAGATATTGGGCTAGCGGGGGGTTTACCCTACAATGAGCAGTTCTTC. This chain uses TRBV3-1 with TRBJ2-1; 11 bases align to TRBD2. Germline V gene lookup returns CDR1 LGHDT and CDR2 YNNKEL (reference sequence). This CDR3 has 20 amino acids. The ends lost 0 bases at V and 2 bases at J; junction bases unmatched: 12.

This clonotype was counted many times. The chain links TRBV28 to TRBJ2-1, with TRBD2 identical over 12 bases. The CDR3 is 19 amino acids. Germline-derived CDR1 and CDR2 are MDHEN and SYDVKM. V was clipped by 5 bases and J by 3 bases; unmatched bases: 14. CDR3 in DNA: TGTGCCAGCAGTCTCAACCTAAGACTAGCGGGAGACCACTACAATGAGCAGTTCTTC. Translated, it gives CASSLNLRLAGDHYNEQFF. The full variable domain, its missing parts supplied by reference TRBV28 and TRBJ2-1, is DVKVTQSSRYLVKRTGEKVFLECVQDMDHENMFWYRQDPGLGLRLIYFSYDVKMKEKGDIPEGYSVSREKKERFSLILESASTNQTSMYLCASSLNLRLAGDHYNEQFFGPGTRLTVL.

The V gene is TRBV6-1, the J gene TRBJ2-2, with TRBD1 as a possible D gene (6 bases). Germline CDR1 and CDR2: MNHNS and SASEGT. CDR3 size: 18 residues. Trimming pared 0 bases from V and 0 bases from J, leaving 14 bases between. The CDR3 protein is CASSEAPTGYSNTGELFF. The CDR3, as DNA: TGTGCCAGCAGTGAAGCTCCGACAGGCTATTCGAACACCGGGGAGCTGTTTTTT.

This chain's CDR3 is CASSVRAGEGYGYTF. The CDR3 region has the DNA TGTGCCAGCAGCGTCAGGGCAGGGGAGGGCTATGGCTACACCTTC. This chain uses TRBV7-6 with TRBJ1-2; possible D gene TRBD1, 6 bases. V gave up 5 bases and J gave up 4 bases, with 17 bases separating them. Germline CDR1 reads SGHVS; CDR2 reads FNYEAQ. The CDR3 covers 15 residues.

For the CDR3, the DNA is TGTGCCAGCAGACCTGGGGGGGCGGGGGGAAACAATGAGCAGTTCTTC. Protein product: CASRPGGAGGNNEQFF. The J gene is TRBJ2-1, the V gene TRBV6-1, with 8 bases lining up with TRBD2. The length of the CDR3 is 16 residues. Germline loops: CDR1 MNHNS, CDR2 SASEGT. Trimming at V came to 6 bases and at J to 5 bases, leaving 12 bases not matched to a gene.

This clonotype occurred a few times. The chain joins TRBV19 to TRBJ2-7; possibly TRBD2 for D (6 bases). The CDR3 length is 12 residues. The germline gives CDR1 LNHDA, CDR2 SQIVND (reference sequence). V lost 5 bases to trimming and J lost 3 bases, with 8 bases between them. The chain's CDR3 is CASSRGIYEQYF. The CDR3 region has the DNA TGTGCCAGTAGTCGGGGGATCTACGAGCAGTACTTC.

In its sample, this clonotype was seen a few times. The rearrangement links TRBV10-1 to TRBJ1-1; no definite D call. The V gene's germline CDR1 is WNHNN and CDR2 SYGVQD (reference sequence). With 8 bases removed from V and 0 bases from J, the gap between germline ends came to 22 bases. The length of the CDR3 is 17 residues. CDR3 DNA: TGCGCCAGCCCAGTCTTAGACCGACTCCTCATGAACACTGAAGCTTTCTTT. Amino acids: CASPVLDRLLMNTEAFF.

The chain is built from TRBV18 and TRBJ2-2; TRBD1 matches at 9 bases. The J segment lost 0 bases and the V segment lost 3 bases, leaving 5 bases of the junction unmatched. Per the germline V gene, CDR1 is KGHSH and CDR2 is LQKENI. This CDR3 contains 17 residues. The CDR3 sequence is CASSPTRDRANTGELFF. CDR3 coding DNA: TGTGCCAGCTCACCCACCCGGGACAGGGCGAACACCGGGGAGCTGTTTTTT. Variable domain in full (rest from reference TRBV18 and TRBJ2-2): NAGVMQNPRHLVRRRGQEARLRCSPMKGHSHVYWYRQLPEEGLKFMVYLQKENIIDESGMPKERFSAEFPKEGPSILRIQQVVRGDSAAYFCASSPTRDRANTGELFFGEGSRLTVL.

This rearrangement joins TRBV5-1 to TRBJ2-1, with TRBD1 identical over 7 bases. V lost 4 bases, J lost 8 bases, and 18 bases stayed unmatched. Germline loops: CDR1 SGHRS, CDR2 YFSETQ. The CDR3 is 17 residues long. The CDR3 DNA reads as TGCGCCAGCAGCCCGTCGAGGGGGCTCGGGGTCAGCGATGAGCAGTTCTTC. Protein sequence: CASSPSRGLGVSDEQFF. Full variable domain (outside the CDR3, taken from reference TRBV5-1 and TRBJ2-1): KAGVTQTPRYLIKTRGQQVTLSCSPISGHRSVSWYQQTPGQGLQFLFEYFSETQRNKGNFPGRFSGRQFSNSRSEMNVSTLELGDSALYLCASSPSRGLGVSDEQFFGPGTRLTVL.

This chain links TRBV29-1 with TRBJ1-1, with D tentatively TRBD1 (5 bases). CDR1 is SQVTM, CDR2 ANQGSEA, per germline. Deletions cut 7 bases from V and 4 bases from J, with 13 bases between. The CDR3 covers 12 residues. This CDR3 reads CSAGSGLTEAFF. The CDR3 nucleotides are TGCAGCGCAGGGTCGGGGCTCACTGAAGCTTTCTTT.

The chain carries TRBV7-9 and TRBJ1-5; D unclear. CDR1 and CDR2 from the germline V gene are SEHNR and FQNEAQ (reference sequence). CDR3 length: 13 residues. V lost 1 base and J lost 3, with 4 bases in between. CDR3 protein: CASSLVANQPQHF. The CDR3 DNA sequence: TGTGCCAGCAGCTTAGTGGCCAATCAGCCCCAGCATTTT.